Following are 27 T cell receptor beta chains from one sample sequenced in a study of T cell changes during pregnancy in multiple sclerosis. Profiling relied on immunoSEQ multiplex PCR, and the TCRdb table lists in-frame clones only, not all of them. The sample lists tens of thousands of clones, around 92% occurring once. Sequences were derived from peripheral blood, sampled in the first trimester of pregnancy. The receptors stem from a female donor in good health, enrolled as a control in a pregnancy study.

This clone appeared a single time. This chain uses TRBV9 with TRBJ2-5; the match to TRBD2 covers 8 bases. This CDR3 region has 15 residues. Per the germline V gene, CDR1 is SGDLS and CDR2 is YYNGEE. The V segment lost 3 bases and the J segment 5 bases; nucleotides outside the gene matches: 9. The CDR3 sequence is CASSATGGDYETQYF. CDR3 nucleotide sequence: TGTGCCAGCAGCGCAACGGGGGGGGACTACGAGACCCAGTACTTC.

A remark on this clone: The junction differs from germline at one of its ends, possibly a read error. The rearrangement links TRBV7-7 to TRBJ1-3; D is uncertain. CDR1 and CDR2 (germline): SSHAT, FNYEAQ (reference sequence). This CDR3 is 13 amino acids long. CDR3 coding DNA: TGTGCTAGCAGCTTCTCAGCTGGAAACACCATATATTTT. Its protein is CASSFSAGNTIYF.

In nucleotides, the CDR3 is TGTGCCAGCAGCTTGGAGGCAGGGGGTCTCCAGTACCAAGAGACCCAGTACTTC. Translated, it gives CASSLEAGGLQYQETQYF. This chain links TRBV5-4 with TRBJ2-5, with 7 bases matching TRBD1. The CDR3 covers 18 residues. After removal of 0 bases from V and 0 bases from J, the junction contained 11 bases not matched to a gene. Germline V CDR1 and CDR2: SGHNT, YYREEE (reference sequence).

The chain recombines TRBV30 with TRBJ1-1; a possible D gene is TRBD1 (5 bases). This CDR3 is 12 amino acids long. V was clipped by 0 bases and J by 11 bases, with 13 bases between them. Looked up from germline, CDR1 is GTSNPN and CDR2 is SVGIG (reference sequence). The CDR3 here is CAWSVIGGAAFF. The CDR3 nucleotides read TGTGCCTGGAGTGTAATTGGTGGGGCTGCTTTCTTT.

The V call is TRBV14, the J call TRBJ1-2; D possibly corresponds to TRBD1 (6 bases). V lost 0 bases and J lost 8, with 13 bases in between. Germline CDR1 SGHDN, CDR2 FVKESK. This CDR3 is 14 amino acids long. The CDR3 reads CASSQDLTGPGYTF. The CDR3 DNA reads TGTGCCAGCAGCCAAGATTTGACAGGACCCGGCTACACCTTC.

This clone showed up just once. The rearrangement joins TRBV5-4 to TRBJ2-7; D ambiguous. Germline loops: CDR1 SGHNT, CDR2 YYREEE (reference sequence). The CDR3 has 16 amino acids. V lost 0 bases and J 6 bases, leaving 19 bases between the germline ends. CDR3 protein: CASSLGGPLASSEQYF. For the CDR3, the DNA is TGTGCCAGCAGCTTGGGTGGGCCACTGGCTTCCAGCGAGCAGTACTTC.

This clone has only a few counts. Written as DNA, the CDR3 is TGTGCCAGCAGCCAAGACCGGGGGGGCAATGAGCAGTTCTTC. The encoded protein is CASSQDRGGNEQFF. The chain has TRBV4-2 and TRBJ2-1; TRBD2 matches at 8 bases. CDR1 LGHNA and CDR2 YNFKEQ come from the germline V gene. V lost 0 bases, J lost 6 bases, and 1 base stayed unmatched. The CDR3 runs 14 residues.

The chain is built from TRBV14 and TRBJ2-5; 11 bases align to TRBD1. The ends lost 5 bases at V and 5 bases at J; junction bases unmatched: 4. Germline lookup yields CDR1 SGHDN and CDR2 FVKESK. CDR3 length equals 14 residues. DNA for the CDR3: TGTGCCAGCAGCGGACAGGGGGCTGGGGAGACCCAGTACTTC. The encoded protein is CASSGQGAGETQYF.

CDR3 sequence reads: CASSIYGAGNEQFF. Here the CDR3 DNA reads TGTGCCAGTAGTATATATGGAGCGGGGAATGAGCAGTTCTTC. The chain employs TRBV19 and TRBJ2-1, with 7 nucleotides matching TRBD2. CDR3 length equals 14 residues. The junction had 5 bases not matched to a gene; V was cut back by 2 bases and J by 7 bases. Germline V gene data show CDR1 as LNHDA and CDR2 as SQIVND (reference sequence).

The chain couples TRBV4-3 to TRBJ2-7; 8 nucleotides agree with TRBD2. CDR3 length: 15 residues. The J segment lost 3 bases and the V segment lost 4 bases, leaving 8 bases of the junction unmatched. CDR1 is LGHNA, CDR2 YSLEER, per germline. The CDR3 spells CASSPLSGGLYEQYF. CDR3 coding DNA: TGCGCCAGCAGCCCCCTCAGCGGGGGACTCTACGAGCAGTACTTC.

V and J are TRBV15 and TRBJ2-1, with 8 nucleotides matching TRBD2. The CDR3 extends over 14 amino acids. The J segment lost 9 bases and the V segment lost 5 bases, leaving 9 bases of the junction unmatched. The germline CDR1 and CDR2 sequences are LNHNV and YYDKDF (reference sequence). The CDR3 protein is CATSGTRGGGEQFF. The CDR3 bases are TGTGCCACCAGCGGTACCCGGGGGGGCGGTGAGCAGTTCTTC.

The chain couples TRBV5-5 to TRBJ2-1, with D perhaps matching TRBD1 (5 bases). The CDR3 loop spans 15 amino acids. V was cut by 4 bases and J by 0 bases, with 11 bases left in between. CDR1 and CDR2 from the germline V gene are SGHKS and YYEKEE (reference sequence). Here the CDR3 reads CASSPIDSSYNEQFF. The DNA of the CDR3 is TGTGCCAGCAGCCCTATTGACAGCTCCTACAATGAGCAGTTCTTC.

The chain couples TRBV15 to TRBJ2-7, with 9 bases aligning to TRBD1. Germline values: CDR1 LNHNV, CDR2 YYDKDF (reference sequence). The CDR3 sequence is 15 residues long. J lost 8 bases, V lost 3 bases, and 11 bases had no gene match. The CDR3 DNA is TGTGCCACCAGCAGGGAGGACAGGGGAATGCGTCAGCAGTACTTC. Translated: CATSREDRGMRQQYF.

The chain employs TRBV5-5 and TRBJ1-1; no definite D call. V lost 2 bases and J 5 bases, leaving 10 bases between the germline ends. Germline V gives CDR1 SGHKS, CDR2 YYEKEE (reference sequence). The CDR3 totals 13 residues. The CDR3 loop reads CASSFGPGTEAFF. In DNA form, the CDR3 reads TGTGCCAGCAGCTTTGGTCCGGGTACTGAAGCTTTCTTT.

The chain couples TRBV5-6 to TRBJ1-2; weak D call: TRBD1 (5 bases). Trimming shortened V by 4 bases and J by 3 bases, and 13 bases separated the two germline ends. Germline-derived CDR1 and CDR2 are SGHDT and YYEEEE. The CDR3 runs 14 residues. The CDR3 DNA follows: TGTGCCAGCAGCCCGCTGGGGCAGGACTATGGCTACACCTTC. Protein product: CASSPLGQDYGYTF. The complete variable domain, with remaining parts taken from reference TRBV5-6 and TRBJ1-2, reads DAGVTQSPTHLIKTRGQQVTLRCSPKSGHDTVSWYQQALGQGPQFIFQYYEEEERQRGNFPDRFSGHQFPNYSSELNVNALLLGDSALYLCASSPLGQDYGYTFGSGTRLTVV.

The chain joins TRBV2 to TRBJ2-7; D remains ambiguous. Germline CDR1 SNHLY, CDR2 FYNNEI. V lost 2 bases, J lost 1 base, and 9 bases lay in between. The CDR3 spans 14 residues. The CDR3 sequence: CASSELTISYEQYF. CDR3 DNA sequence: TGTGCCAGCAGTGAACTAACGATTTCCTACGAGCAGTACTTC.

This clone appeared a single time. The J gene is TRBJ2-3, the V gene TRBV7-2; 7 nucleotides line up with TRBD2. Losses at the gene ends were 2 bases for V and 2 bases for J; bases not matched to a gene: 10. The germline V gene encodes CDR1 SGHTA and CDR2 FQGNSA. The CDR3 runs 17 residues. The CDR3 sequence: CASSLQLGGGNTDTQYF. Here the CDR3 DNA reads TGTGCCAGCAGCTTACAACTCGGCGGGGGTAACACAGATACGCAGTATTTT.

In DNA form, the CDR3 reads TGTGCCAGCACCCGACAGGGAGGCCTTGAAGCTTTCTTT. Translation gives CASTRQGGLEAFF. This chain uses TRBV5-5 with TRBJ1-1; TRBD1 agrees at 7 bases. The CDR3 extends over 13 amino acids. V lost 6 bases to trimming and J lost 7 bases; unmatched junction nucleotides: 9. CDR1 and CDR2 from the germline V gene are SGHKS and YYEKEE (reference sequence).

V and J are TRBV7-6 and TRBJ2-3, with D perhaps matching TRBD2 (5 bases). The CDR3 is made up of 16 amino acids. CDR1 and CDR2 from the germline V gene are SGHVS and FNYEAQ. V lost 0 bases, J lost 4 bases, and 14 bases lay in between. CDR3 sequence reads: CASSLAAGSTADTQYF. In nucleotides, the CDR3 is TGTGCCAGCAGCTTAGCGGCGGGCAGCACCGCAGATACGCAGTATTTT.

The CDR3 loop reads CASSPGQPGNYGYTF. The CDR3 bases are TGTGCCAGCTCACCCGGACAGCCTGGTAACTATGGCTACACCTTC. The J gene is TRBJ1-2, the V gene TRBV18; TRBD1 might be the D (6 bases). Trimming removed 3 bases at V and 1 base at J, with 12 bases between. Germline V gene sequence: CDR1 KGHSH, CDR2 LQKENI. The CDR3 runs to 15 residues. The whole variable domain, filled in from reference TRBV18 and TRBJ1-2, reads NAGVMQNPRHLVRRRGQEARLRCSPMKGHSHVYWYRQLPEEGLKFMVYLQKENIIDESGMPKERFSAEFPKEGPSILRIQQVVRGDSAAYFCASSPGQPGNYGYTFGSGTRLTVV.

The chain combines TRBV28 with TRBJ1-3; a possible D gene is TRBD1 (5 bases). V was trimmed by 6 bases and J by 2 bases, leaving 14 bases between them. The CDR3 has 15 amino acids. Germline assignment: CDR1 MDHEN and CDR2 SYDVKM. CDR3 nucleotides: TGTGCCAGCAGGACTCGGGGGGGACCTGGAAACACCATATATTTT. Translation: CASRTRGGPGNTIYF. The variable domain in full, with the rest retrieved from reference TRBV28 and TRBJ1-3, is DVKVTQSSRYLVKRTGEKVFLECVQDMDHENMFWYRQDPGLGLRLIYFSYDVKMKEKGDIPEGYSVSREKKERFSLILESASTNQTSMYLCASRTRGGPGNTIYFGEGSWLTVV.

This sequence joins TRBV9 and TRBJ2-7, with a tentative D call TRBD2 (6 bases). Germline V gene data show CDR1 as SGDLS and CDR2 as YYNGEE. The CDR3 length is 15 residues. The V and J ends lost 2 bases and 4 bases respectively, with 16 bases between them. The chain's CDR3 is CASSVFPGEIYEQYF. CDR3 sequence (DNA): TGTGCCAGCAGCGTGTTTCCGGGGGAGATATACGAGCAGTACTTC.

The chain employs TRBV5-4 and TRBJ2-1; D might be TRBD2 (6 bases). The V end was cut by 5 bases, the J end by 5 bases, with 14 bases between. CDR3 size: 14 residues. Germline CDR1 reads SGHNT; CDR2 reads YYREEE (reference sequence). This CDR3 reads CASSPGGLDNEQFF. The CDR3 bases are TGTGCCAGCAGTCCTGGGGGGTTGGACAATGAGCAGTTCTTC.

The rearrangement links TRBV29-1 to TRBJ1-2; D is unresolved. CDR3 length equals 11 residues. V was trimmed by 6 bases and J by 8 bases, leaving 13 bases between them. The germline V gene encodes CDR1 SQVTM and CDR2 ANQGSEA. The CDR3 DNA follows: TGCAGCGTGACTACCGCGCAAGGCTACACCTTC. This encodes CSVTTAQGYTF.

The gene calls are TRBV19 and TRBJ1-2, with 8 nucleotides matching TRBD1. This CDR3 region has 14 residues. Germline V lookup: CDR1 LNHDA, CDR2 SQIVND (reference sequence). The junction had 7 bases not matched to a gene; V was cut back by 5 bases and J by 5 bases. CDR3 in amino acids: CASSDQGAGYGYTF. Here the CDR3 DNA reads TGTGCCAGTAGTGATCAGGGGGCCGGGTATGGCTACACCTTC.

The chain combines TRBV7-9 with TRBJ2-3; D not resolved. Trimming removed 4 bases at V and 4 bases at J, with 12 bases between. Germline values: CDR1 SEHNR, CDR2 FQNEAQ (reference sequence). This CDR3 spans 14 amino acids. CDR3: CASSSNYMSDTQYF. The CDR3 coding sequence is TGTGCCAGCAGCTCTAACTACATGTCAGATACGCAGTATTTT.

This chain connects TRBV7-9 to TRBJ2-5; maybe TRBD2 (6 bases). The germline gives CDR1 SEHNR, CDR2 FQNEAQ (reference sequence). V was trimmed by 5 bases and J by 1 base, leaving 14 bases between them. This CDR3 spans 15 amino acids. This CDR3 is CASSPGGVSQETQYF. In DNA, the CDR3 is TGTGCCAGCAGCCCCGGCGGGGTGAGCCAAGAGACCCAGTACTTC.